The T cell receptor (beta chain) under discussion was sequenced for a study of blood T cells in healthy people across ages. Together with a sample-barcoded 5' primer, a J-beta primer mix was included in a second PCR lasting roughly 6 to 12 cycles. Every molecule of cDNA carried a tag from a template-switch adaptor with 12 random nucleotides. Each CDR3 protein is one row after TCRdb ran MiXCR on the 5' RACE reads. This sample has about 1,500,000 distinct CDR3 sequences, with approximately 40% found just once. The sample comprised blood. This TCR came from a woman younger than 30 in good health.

CDR3 region: CASSAGQVGYGYTF. The DNA of the CDR3 is TGTGCCAGCAGCGCCGGACAGGTCGGATATGGCTACACCTTC. The gene calls are TRBV9 and TRBJ1-2, with 7 bases identical to TRBD1. After removal of 3 bases from V and 5 bases from J, the junction contained 7 bases not matched to a gene. The germline V gene has CDR1 SGDLS and CDR2 YYNGEE. The CDR3 covers 14 residues.